This T cell receptor beta chain was recorded in a study of T-cell reconstitution after alpha-beta-depleted transplantation in children. This clonotype was seen repeatedly, ten times or more. Unique molecular identifiers tagged the TCRbeta library. TCRdb used MiXCR to reprocess the PCR reads, holding one entry per CDR3 protein. The sample holds a few hundred thousand distinct CDR3 sequences, under 15% seen once. V was pared by 1 base and J by 5 bases, with 18 bases between. Looked up from germline, CDR1 is SEHNR and CDR2 is FQNEAQ (reference sequence). There are 17 residues in the CDR3. The TCR comes from a human donor who donated a stem cell graft to a child with combined immunodeficiency. This material consisted of PBMCs from the stem cell graft donor, taken from the stem cell graft. This chain connects TRBV7-9 to TRBJ2-1; perhaps TRBD2 as D (5 bases). CDR3 nucleotides: TGTGCCAGCAGCTTAGTAACGGGAACCTCCTTTAACAATGAGCAGTTCTTC. Translating gives CASSLVTGTSFNNEQFF. The variable domain in full, with the rest retrieved from reference TRBV7-9 and TRBJ2-1, is DTGVSQNPRHKITKRGQNVTFRCDPISEHNRLYWYRQTLGQGPEFLTYFQNEAQLEKSRLLSDRFSAERPKGSFSTLEIQRTEQGDSAMYLCASSLVTGTSFNNEQFFGPGTRLTVL.